These T cell receptor beta chains were read from a single sample in a study of human T cells and chemical hapten exposure. A single record per CDR3 protein comes from TCRdb applying MiXCR to the RACE reads. The data hold about 360,000 distinct CDR3 sequences, with roughly 6.9% observed a single time. The sequences come from whole blood, collected in connection with sensitization to the hapten diphenylcyclopropenone (DPC). These receptors were taken from a woman aged 18 to 35 with alopecia areata. Some clones in this sample may be carry-over from other donors' samples. Both conserved end residues are part of each CDR3. Fields, in order: D gene, J gene, V gene, clone size, CDR3 DNA, CDR3 protein. D genes are given only for firm matches. Some rows mark clone size as missing; the rest say once, few, many or name a class of expanded clone.

d_gene: -; j_gene: TRBJ2-2; v_gene: TRBV2; abundance: many; CDR3nt: TGTGCCAGCAAGCTAGACACCGGGGAGCTGTTTTTT; CDR3aa: CASKLDTGELFF
d_gene: -; j_gene: TRBJ2-2; v_gene: TRBV5-6; abundance: few; CDR3nt: TGTGCCAGCAGCTTGGAAGCAGTTGGTAGGGAGCTGTTTTTT; CDR3aa: CASSLEAVGRELFF
d_gene: -; j_gene: TRBJ1-5; v_gene: TRBV4-2; abundance: few; CDR3nt: TGTGCCAGCAGCCCATCCCAGGGGCGAGGCAATCAGCCCCAGCATTTT; CDR3aa: CASSPSQGRGNQPQHF
d_gene: -; j_gene: TRBJ1-1; v_gene: TRBV21-1; abundance: many; CDR3nt: TGTGCCAGCAGCAAGGCAGGGGTATTTTGGAACACTGAAGCTTTCTTT; CDR3aa: CASSKAGVFWNTEAFF
d_gene: -; j_gene: TRBJ2-3; v_gene: TRBV6-6; abundance: -; CDR3nt: TGTGCCAGCAGTTATGGGGCAGGGTCAGATACGCAGTATTTT; CDR3aa: CASSYGAGSDTQYF
d_gene: -; j_gene: TRBJ2-1; v_gene: TRBV7-2; abundance: -; CDR3nt: TGTGCCAGTTCACCCTTGGCGGGGGCGTTCTACAATGAGCAGTTCTTC; CDR3aa: CASSPLAGAFYNEQFF
d_gene: -; j_gene: TRBJ1-1; v_gene: TRBV28; abundance: few; CDR3nt: TGTGCCAGCAATCAGACACCCATGAACACTGAAGCTTTCTTT; CDR3aa: CASNQTPMNTEAFF
d_gene: -; j_gene: TRBJ2-3; v_gene: TRBV6-2/TRBV6-3; abundance: many; CDR3nt: TGTGCCAGCAGTGCTTGGTCTAGCACAGATACGCAGTATTTT; CDR3aa: CASSAWSSTDTQYF
d_gene: -; j_gene: TRBJ1-1; v_gene: TRBV7-9; abundance: -; CDR3nt: TGTGCCAGCAGCACCCCCGGCGGGACCCTCCAGAACACTGAAGCTTTCTTT; CDR3aa: CASSTPGGTLQNTEAFF
d_gene: TRBD1; j_gene: TRBJ1-5; v_gene: TRBV6-6; abundance: -; CDR3nt: TGTGCCAGCAGTTACCGTACCGGGACAGGTACCGTTTGGCCCCAGCATTTT; CDR3aa: CASSYRTGTGTVWPQHF
d_gene: -; j_gene: TRBJ2-1; v_gene: TRBV24-1; abundance: -; CDR3nt: TGTGCCACCAGTCCCTCGGCGGGGACAGCTTACATCAATGAGCAGTTCTTC; CDR3aa: CATSPSAGTAYINEQFF
d_gene: -; j_gene: TRBJ2-2; v_gene: TRBV28; abundance: -; CDR3nt: TGTGCCAGCAGTTCCCAAGCCGGGGAGCTGTTTTTT; CDR3aa: CASSSQAGELFF
d_gene: TRBD2; j_gene: TRBJ2-7; v_gene: TRBV18; abundance: many; CDR3nt: TGTGCCAGCTCCTCTCGGGGGGACGAGCAGTACTTC; CDR3aa: CASSSRGDEQYF
d_gene: TRBD2; j_gene: TRBJ2-1; v_gene: TRBV5-1; abundance: many; CDR3nt: TGCGCCAGCAGCTTGCGGGCGGGGGGCCGGGATGAGCAGTTCTTC; CDR3aa: CASSLRAGGRDEQFF
d_gene: TRBD1; j_gene: TRBJ2-7; v_gene: TRBV20-1; abundance: few; CDR3nt: TGCAGTGCTAGAGACCACGGGACAGGCGAGCAGTACTTC; CDR3aa: CSARDHGTGEQYF
d_gene: -; j_gene: TRBJ2-5; v_gene: TRBV16; abundance: many; CDR3nt: TGTGCCAGCAGCCAATTGAGGGAAGAGACCCAGTACTTC; CDR3aa: CASSQLREETQYF
d_gene: TRBD1; j_gene: TRBJ1-5; v_gene: TRBV6-6; abundance: -; CDR3nt: TGTGCCAGCAGTTACTCGGGACAGGGGGGAAGTCAGCCCCAGCATTTT; CDR3aa: CASSYSGQGGSQPQHF
d_gene: -; j_gene: TRBJ1-5; v_gene: TRBV7-9; abundance: few; CDR3nt: TGTGCCAGCAGCTTAGGTGTGAGTTACAATCAGCCCCAGCATTTT; CDR3aa: CASSLGVSYNQPQHF
d_gene: TRBD2; j_gene: TRBJ2-3; v_gene: TRBV4-2; abundance: many; CDR3nt: TGTGCCAGCAGCCCAGGACTGGGCGGGGGGGGCCCTGTCACAGATACGCAGTATTTT; CDR3aa: CASSPGLGGGGPVTDTQYF
d_gene: -; j_gene: TRBJ2-1; v_gene: TRBV12-3/TRBV12-4; abundance: -; CDR3nt: TGTGCCAGCAATCCGTATGGTACAGGCGGATCATATGAGCAGTTCTTC; CDR3aa: CASNPYGTGGSYEQFF
d_gene: -; j_gene: TRBJ1-1; v_gene: TRBV12-3/TRBV12-4; abundance: few; CDR3nt: TGTGCCAGCAGGGGAGACAGGTGGCAGACGAACACTGAAGCTTTCTTT; CDR3aa: CASRGDRWQTNTEAFF
d_gene: TRBD2; j_gene: TRBJ2-3; v_gene: TRBV5-1; abundance: many; CDR3nt: TGCGCCAGCAGCCCTAGCGGGGGAATGGATACGCAGTATTTT; CDR3aa: CASSPSGGMDTQYF
d_gene: -; j_gene: TRBJ2-1; v_gene: TRBV5-1; abundance: few; CDR3nt: TGCGCCAGCAGCTTTCCGGGGGCCTACAATGAGCAGTTCTTC; CDR3aa: CASSFPGAYNEQFF
d_gene: -; j_gene: TRBJ1-5; v_gene: TRBV27; abundance: many; CDR3nt: TGTGCCAGCAGTCGGGGACAAATCAATCAGCCCCAGCATTTT; CDR3aa: CASSRGQINQPQHF
d_gene: -; j_gene: TRBJ2-7; v_gene: TRBV6-6; abundance: many; CDR3nt: TGTGCCAGCAGTGACGGTCCCTCCTACGAGCAGTACTTC; CDR3aa: CASSDGPSYEQYF
d_gene: -; j_gene: TRBJ1-1; v_gene: TRBV6-5; abundance: few; CDR3nt: TGTGCCAGCAGTTACTCGACAGGCCCTCTCGAAGCTTTCTTT; CDR3aa: CASSYSTGPLEAFF
d_gene: -; j_gene: TRBJ1-2; v_gene: TRBV6-5; abundance: few; CDR3nt: TGTGCCAGCAGTTACGACGCGAACTATGGCTACACCTTC; CDR3aa: CASSYDANYGYTF
d_gene: TRBD2; j_gene: TRBJ2-3; v_gene: TRBV2; abundance: -; CDR3nt: TGTGCCAGCAGTGGGACTTTAGGGGAGCGGGGGCGAGGCACAGATACGCAGTATTTT; CDR3aa: CASSGTLGERGRGTDTQYF
d_gene: -; j_gene: TRBJ2-7; v_gene: TRBV10-3; abundance: few; CDR3nt: TGTGCCATCAGGGAAGAAGGGCTATCCTACGAGCAGTACTTC; CDR3aa: CAIREEGLSYEQYF